A single sample gave rise to the 17 T cell receptor beta chains below, sequenced in a study of cytomegalovirus exposure and HLA in healthy donors. Primers included in the PCR were 60 Vbeta and 13 Jbeta primers. Data came from immunoSEQ multiplex PCR; TCRdb stores just in-frame clones and leaves some out. The table has some 180,000 clones, about 10% seen once. The material sequenced was PBMCs. The receptors shown here come from a woman aged 25-40 years in good health and CMV-seropositive.

The chain joins TRBV13 to TRBJ2-1, with D maybe TRBD2 (7 bases). Germline V CDR1 and CDR2: PRHDT, FYEKMQ (reference sequence). The CDR3 contains 14 residues. Trimming cost V 1 base and J 9 bases, with 13 bases left between them. This CDR3 is CASSLEREGGEQFF. Written as DNA, the CDR3 is TGTGCCAGCAGCTTAGAGAGGGAGGGGGGTGAGCAGTTCTTC.

This clone was picked up a small number of times. One junction end does not reproduce the germline sequence, and a read error may be involved. The chain is built from TRBV13 and TRBJ1-5; D is uncertain. Germline CDR1 reads PRHDT; CDR2 reads FYEKMQ (reference sequence). The CDR3 loop spans 14 amino acids. CDR3 region: CASSSRKLNQPQNF. The CDR3, as DNA: TGTGCCAGCAGCTCCAGGAAGCTCAATCAGCCCCAGAATTTT.

The genes are TRBV5-1 and TRBJ2-7, with D maybe TRBD2 (5 bases). The CDR3 contains 14 residues. Trimming shortened V by 2 bases and J by 3 bases, and 12 bases separated the two germline ends. Germline V gives CDR1 SGHRS, CDR2 YFSETQ. This CDR3 reads CASSLNPSFYEQYF. The CDR3 nucleotides are TGCGCCAGCAGCTTAAACCCTAGCTTCTACGAGCAGTACTTC.

This clone showed up just a few times. The chain is built from TRBV5-1 and TRBJ2-5; D is unresolved. The V gene lost 4 bases and the J gene lost 1 base, with 14 bases spanning the gap. Germline CDR1 and CDR2: SGHRS and YFSETQ. This CDR3 comprises 15 residues. The CDR3 DNA follows: TGCGCCAGCAGCGGTGGTGCAACTTTCCAAGAGACCCAGTACTTC. Residues: CASSGGATFQETQYF.

This clone was seen only a few times. V usage is TRBV19 and J usage is TRBJ2-7; D may be TRBD2 (6 bases). V lost 3 bases and J lost 2, with 20 bases in between. Germline V CDR1 and CDR2: LNHDA, SQIVND (reference sequence). CDR3 length equals 17 residues. CDR3: CASSMGTGTPNPYEQYF. The CDR3, as DNA: TGTGCCAGTAGTATGGGGACCGGGACTCCCAACCCCTACGAGCAGTACTTC. The whole variable domain, remainder taken from reference TRBV19 and TRBJ2-7, is DGGITQSPKYLFRKEGQNVTLSCEQNLNHDAMYWYRQDPGQGLRLIYYSQIVNDFQKGDIAEGYSVSREKKESFPLTVTSAQKNPTAFYLCASSMGTGTPNPYEQYFGPGTRLTVT.

This clone occurred a few times. The chain has TRBV5-1 and TRBJ2-3, with D possibly being TRBD1 (6 bases). Deletions cut 7 bases from V and 1 base from J, with 13 bases between. There are 14 residues in the CDR3. Germline loops: CDR1 SGHRS, CDR2 YFSETQ. The DNA of the CDR3 is TGCGCCAGCCGGACAGCACAAGGCACAGATACGCAGTATTTT. As protein: CASRTAQGTDTQYF.

The chain has TRBV18 and TRBJ2-7; TRBD2 agrees at 8 bases. There are 16 residues in the CDR3. Trimming took 8 bases from V and 0 from J; bases not matched to a gene: 12. The germline V gene has CDR1 KGHSH and CDR2 LQKENI. The chain's CDR3 is CASQQGAGAFSYEQYF. For the CDR3, the DNA is TGTGCCAGCCAGCAAGGAGCGGGAGCTTTCTCCTACGAGCAGTACTTC.

The CDR3 sequence: CASSSPTGLTPYEQYF. CDR3 DNA: TGTGCCAGCAGCTCGCCGACAGGACTTACTCCCTACGAGCAGTACTTC. The J gene is TRBJ2-7, the V gene TRBV11-2; D might be TRBD1 (6 bases). Germline V CDR1 and CDR2: SGHAT, FQNNGV. The length of the CDR3 is 16 residues. Trimming pared 4 bases from V and 2 bases from J, leaving 18 bases between.

CDR3 sequence reads: CASRLYAGELFF. CDR3 DNA sequence: TGTGCCAGCAGATTGTATGCCGGGGAGCTGTTTTTT. The chain employs TRBV6-1 and TRBJ2-2, with D unclear. Trimming cost V 6 bases and J 6 bases, with 8 bases left between them. Germline V gives CDR1 MNHNS, CDR2 SASEGT. The CDR3 is 12 amino acids.

This clone was observed a few times. The chain uses TRBV27 and TRBJ1-2; 7 nucleotides match TRBD1. The CDR3 extends over 17 amino acids. V lost 5 bases to trimming and J lost 3 bases; unmatched junction nucleotides: 15. Germline V gives CDR1 MNHEY, CDR2 SMNVEV (reference sequence). The CDR3 region has the DNA TGTGCCAGCAGTCTAGAGTGGCGAGGGGGCTATGACTATGGCTACACCTTC. Its protein is CASSLEWRGGYDYGYTF.

V is TRBV5-1 and J is TRBJ1-1; TRBD1 matches at 7 bases. V was clipped by 4 bases and J by 0 bases; unmatched bases: 9. This CDR3 contains 16 residues. The germline V gene has CDR1 SGHRS and CDR2 YFSETQ. CDR3 nucleotide sequence: TGCGCCAGCAGCAACCAGGGGGGTAGAATGAACACTGAAGCTTTCTTT. Residues: CASSNQGGRMNTEAFF.

This clone appeared a few times. In the same sample, other DNA sequences code for this CDR3. This chain links TRBV7-6 with TRBJ2-7, with TRBD2 as a possible D gene (6 bases). V was shortened by 1 base and J by 1 base, with 11 bases between the two germline ends. The CDR3 is 15 residues long. Germline CDR1 reads SGHVS; CDR2 reads FNYEAQ. The chain's CDR3 is CASSLGSGSSYEQYF. CDR3 nucleotide sequence: TGTGCCAGCAGCTTAGGGTCCGGGAGTTCCTACGAGCAGTACTTC. Full variable domain (remainder filled in from reference TRBV7-6 and TRBJ2-7): GAGVSQSPRYKVTKRGQDVALRCDPISGHVSLYWYRQALGQGPEFLTYFNYEAQQDKSGLPNDRFSAERPEGSISTLTIQRTEQRDSAMYRCASSLGSGSSYEQYFGPGTRLTVT.

The V gene is TRBV5-1, the J gene TRBJ2-5, with 8 bases identical to TRBD1. This CDR3 is 13 amino acids long. The germline CDR1 and CDR2 sequences are SGHRS and YFSETQ. The J segment lost 7 bases and the V segment lost 5 bases, leaving 7 bases of the junction unmatched. The CDR3 spells CASRKDREGTQYF. In nucleotides, the CDR3 is TGCGCCAGCAGAAAGGACAGGGAAGGGACCCAGTACTTC.

This clone was counted at least ten times. This sample includes further DNA sequences coding for the same CDR3. The gene calls are TRBV6-5 and TRBJ2-7, with a weak D call TRBD1 (6 bases). There are 13 residues in the CDR3. The V gene's germline CDR1 is MNHEY and CDR2 SVGAGI. V lost 7 bases, J lost 2 bases, and 12 bases lay in between. In DNA form, the CDR3 reads TGTGCCAGCACTCCGACAGGAACCTACGAGCAGTACTTC. It specifies CASTPTGTYEQYF.

This clone was observed a few times. This sequence joins TRBV29-1 and TRBJ1-4, with a weak D call TRBD1 (6 bases). This CDR3 has 13 amino acids. The germline gives CDR1 SQVTM, CDR2 ANQGSEA. Trimming pared 5 bases from V and 7 bases from J, leaving 14 bases between. CDR3 sequence: CSVRRGNGEKLFF. The CDR3 DNA is TGCAGCGTTCGCAGGGGAAATGGTGAAAAACTGTTTTTT.

This clone was counted a few times. The V and J genes are TRBV19 and TRBJ1-2; possibly TRBD1 for D (5 bases). This CDR3 contains 11 residues. Germline V gene data show CDR1 as LNHDA and CDR2 as SQIVND (reference sequence). Trimming shortened V by 4 bases and J by 7 bases, and 7 bases separated the two germline ends. The CDR3 here is CASSTGSGYTF. CDR3 in DNA: TGTGCCAGTAGTACAGGGTCTGGCTACACCTTC. The full variable domain, its missing parts supplied by reference TRBV19 and TRBJ1-2, is DGGITQSPKYLFRKEGQNVTLSCEQNLNHDAMYWYRQDPGQGLRLIYYSQIVNDFQKGDIAEGYSVSREKKESFPLTVTSAQKNPTAFYLCASSTGSGYTFGSGTRLTVV.

V usage is TRBV21-1 and J usage is TRBJ2-3; TRBD2 reflects the table's D call only, with no check against the DNA. TRBV21-1 is termed a pseudogene. This CDR3 is built from 14 residues. The CDR3 protein is CASSKDWGGDTQYF. The CDR3 DNA follows: TGTGCCAGCAGCAAAGACTGGGGAGGGGATACGCAGTATTTT.